These T cell receptor beta chains were read from a single sample in a study of Graves' ophthalmopathy and Graves' hyperthyroidism. Each CDR3 protein gets one entry after TCRdb re-called the multiplex PCR reads with MiXCR. Among some 750,000 distinct CDR3 sequences listed, 40% were seen once. Sequenced input: peripheral blood. The receptors originated from an adult man with Graves' ophthalmopathy. Both conserved end residues are part of each CDR3. The order of the fields is CDR3 length, J gene, clone size, D gene, V gene, CDR3 protein. The D gene is left open where the match is weak. Clone sizes are given selectively: once, few, many, or a class where the clone is expanded.

13 | TRBJ1-5 | many | NA | TRBV7-8 | CASSPGVSQPQHF
13 | TRBJ1-5 | few | NA | TRBV24-1 | CASRRDPNQPQHF
15 | TRBJ2-5 | NA | TRBD2 | TRBV15 | CATSRTGGQRETQYF
14 | TRBJ1-2 | many | TRBD1 | TRBV7-9 | CASSIGQGADGYTF
15 | TRBJ1-1 | NA | TRBD1 | TRBV7-9 | CASRQTQGGDTEAFF
13 | TRBJ2-5 | many | TRBD2 | TRBV6-6 | CASRYSGRETQYF
14 | TRBJ2-6 | few | NA | TRBV20-1 | CSARGLAGANVLTF
14 | TRBJ1-2 | NA | NA | TRBV7-9 | CASSVETPYYGYTF
16 | TRBJ1-2 | NA | NA | TRBV12-3/TRBV12-4 | CASSYSQTGRVYGYTF
15 | TRBJ1-2 | NA | TRBD1 | TRBV10-3 | CAISEDGTGDYGYTF
13 | TRBJ2-2 | NA | NA | TRBV19 | CAWGGAEAEELFF
13 | TRBJ2-5 | many | NA | TRBV9 | CASSGTEQETQYF
13 | TRBJ1-5 | few | NA | TRBV20-1 | CSAGQSGFEPQHF
12 | TRBJ2-7 | NA | NA | TRBV10-3 | CAISAGDYEQYF
16 | TRBJ1-3 | NA | TRBD1 | TRBV10-3 | CANRDFAGQPGNTIYF
14 | TRBJ1-4 | many | NA | TRBV20-1 | CSAAPGLVNEKLFF
17 | TRBJ1-5 | NA | NA | TRBV7-8 | CASSFCRDPYSNQPQHF
17 | TRBJ2-2 | NA | TRBD2 | TRBV29-1 | CSVEGGSGRANTGELFF
14 | TRBJ1-1 | many | TRBD1 | TRBV29-1 | CSVDGQGEDTEAFF
12 | TRBJ1-1 | NA | NA | TRBV5-4 | CASSLVSGQAFF
15 | TRBJ1-1 | few | NA | TRBV14 | CASSQGLRLNTEAFF
16 | TRBJ2-5 | NA | TRBD1 | TRBV5-1 | CASSFEGQVVQETQYF
13 | TRBJ2-7 | many | NA | TRBV10-3 | CAISAKQGYEQYF
14 | TRBJ1-4 | NA | NA | TRBV2 | CASSYPGVYEKLFF
15 | TRBJ2-7 | NA | NA | TRBV10-2 | CASSYSGQIGGKQYF
14 | TRBJ2-7 | NA | NA | TRBV19 | CASRRYSNSYEQYF
13 | TRBJ1-4 | NA | TRBD1 | TRBV29-1 | CSLAGDRVEKLFF
13 | TRBJ1-6 | many | NA | TRBV7-6 | CASSPGGIKPLHF
19 | TRBJ1-5 | few | TRBD1 | TRBV7-2 | CASSLWFTAGTGKNQPQHF
13 | TRBJ2-5 | few | NA | TRBV10-3 | CASSPIAVETQYF
12 | TRBJ1-2 | many | NA | TRBV10-3 | CAISEQGYGYTF
15 | TRBJ2-2 | few | NA | TRBV2 | CASSLEGPSVGELFF
12 | TRBJ2-2 | NA | NA | TRBV12-3/TRBV12-4 | CASGLGTGELFF
15 | TRBJ1-4 | NA | TRBD1 | TRBV7-9 | CASSLSWDRVGKMFF
15 | TRBJ2-7 | few | TRBD1 | TRBV7-9 | CASSTTGARSYEQYF
15 | TRBJ2-7 | few | NA | TRBV9 | CASSQGAGSLWEQYF
14 | TRBJ1-4 | NA | NA | TRBV20-1 | CSAGSPATNEKLFF
13 | TRBJ2-7 | NA | NA | TRBV20-1 | CSACRRRAYEQYF
15 | TRBJ1-2 | many | NA | TRBV10-2 | CASSATATKYYGYTF
13 | TRBJ2-7 | NA | NA | TRBV4-2 | CASSPAGSHEQYF
13 | TRBJ1-1 | NA | TRBD1 | TRBV29-1 | CSTTGTGTTEAFF